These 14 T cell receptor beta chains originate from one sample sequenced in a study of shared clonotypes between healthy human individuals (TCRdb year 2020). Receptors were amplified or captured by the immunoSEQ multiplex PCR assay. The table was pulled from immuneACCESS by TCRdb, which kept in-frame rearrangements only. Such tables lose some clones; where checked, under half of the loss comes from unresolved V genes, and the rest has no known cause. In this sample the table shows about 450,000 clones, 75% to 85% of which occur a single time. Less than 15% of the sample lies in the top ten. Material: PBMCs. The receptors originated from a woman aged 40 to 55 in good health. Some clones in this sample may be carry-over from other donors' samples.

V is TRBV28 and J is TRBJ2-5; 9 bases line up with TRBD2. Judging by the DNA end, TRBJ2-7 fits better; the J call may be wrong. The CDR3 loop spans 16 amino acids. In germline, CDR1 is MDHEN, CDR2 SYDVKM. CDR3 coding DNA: TGTGCCAGCAGTCCTGCTAGCGGGGCAAGCTCCTACGAGCAGTACTTC. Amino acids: CASSPASGASSYEQYF.

The CDR3 nucleotides are TGTGCCAGCAGCCCGGCGGGAGCGGGAGCCCGGGAGACCCAGTACTTC. It encodes CASSPAGAGARETQYF. V gene TRBV5-8 combines with J gene TRBJ2-5, with 8 bases lining up with TRBD2. The CDR3 is 16 amino acids. V was clipped by 4 bases and J by 5 bases; unmatched bases: 13. Germline values: CDR1 SGHTS, CDR2 YDEGEE.

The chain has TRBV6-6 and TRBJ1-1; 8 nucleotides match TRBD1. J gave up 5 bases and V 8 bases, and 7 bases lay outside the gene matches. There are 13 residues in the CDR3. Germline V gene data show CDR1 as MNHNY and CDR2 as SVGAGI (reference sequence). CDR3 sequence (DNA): TGTGCCAGCTTCGACAGGGGAAATACTGAAGCTTTCTTT. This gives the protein CASFDRGNTEAFF.

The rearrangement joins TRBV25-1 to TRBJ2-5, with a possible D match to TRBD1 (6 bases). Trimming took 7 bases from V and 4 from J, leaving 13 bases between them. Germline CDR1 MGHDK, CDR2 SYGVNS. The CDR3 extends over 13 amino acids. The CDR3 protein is CASTVSGAETQYF. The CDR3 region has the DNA TGTGCCAGCACAGTTTCAGGGGCAGAGACCCAGTACTTC. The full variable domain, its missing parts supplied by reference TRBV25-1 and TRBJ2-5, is EADIYQTPRYLVIGTGKKITLECSQTMGHDKMYWYQQDPGMELHLIHYSYGVNSTEKGDLSSESTVSRIRTEHFPLTLESARPSHTSQYLCASTVSGAETQYFGPGTRLLVL.

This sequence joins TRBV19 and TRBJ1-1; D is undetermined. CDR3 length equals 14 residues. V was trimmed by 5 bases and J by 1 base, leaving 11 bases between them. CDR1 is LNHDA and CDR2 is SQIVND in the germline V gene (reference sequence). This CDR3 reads CASSAWTGNTEAFF. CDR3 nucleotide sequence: TGTGCCAGTAGTGCCTGGACGGGGAACACTGAAGCTTTCTTT.

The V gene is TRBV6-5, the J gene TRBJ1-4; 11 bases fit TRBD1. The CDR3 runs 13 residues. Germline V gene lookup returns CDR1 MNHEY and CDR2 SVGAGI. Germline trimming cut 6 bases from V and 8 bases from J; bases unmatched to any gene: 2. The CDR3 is CASSRDRGEKLFF. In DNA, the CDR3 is TGTGCCAGCAGCCGGGACAGGGGGGAAAAACTGTTTTTT.

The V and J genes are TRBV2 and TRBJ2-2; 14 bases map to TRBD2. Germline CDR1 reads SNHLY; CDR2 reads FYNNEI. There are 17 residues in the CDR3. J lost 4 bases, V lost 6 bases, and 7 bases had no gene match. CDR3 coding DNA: TGTGCCAGCAGAAGGACTAGCGGGAGGTTGGGCACCGGGGAGCTGTTTTTT. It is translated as CASRRTSGRLGTGELFF.

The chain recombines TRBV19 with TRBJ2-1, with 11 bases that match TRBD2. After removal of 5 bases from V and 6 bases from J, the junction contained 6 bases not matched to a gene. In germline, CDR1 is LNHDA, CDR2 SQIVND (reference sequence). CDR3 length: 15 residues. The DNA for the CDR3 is TGTGCCAGTAGTGAACTAGCGGGAGACCTCAATGAGCAGTTCTTC. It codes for CASSELAGDLNEQFF.

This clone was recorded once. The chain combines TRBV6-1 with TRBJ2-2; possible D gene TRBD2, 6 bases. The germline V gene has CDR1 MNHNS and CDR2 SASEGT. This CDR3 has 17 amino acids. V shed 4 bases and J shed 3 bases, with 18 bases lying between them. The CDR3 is CASSAPRGAGDTGELFF. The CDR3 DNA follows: TGTGCCAGCAGTGCCCCCCGCGGAGCGGGCGACACCGGGGAGCTGTTTTTT.

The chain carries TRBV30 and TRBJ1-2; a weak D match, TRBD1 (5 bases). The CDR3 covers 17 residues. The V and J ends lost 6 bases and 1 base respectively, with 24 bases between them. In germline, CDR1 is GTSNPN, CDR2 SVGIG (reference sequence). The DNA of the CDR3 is TGTGCCTGCTCAGACCGGGGCAGGTACTCCCATAACTATGGCTACACCTTC. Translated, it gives CACSDRGRYSHNYGYTF.

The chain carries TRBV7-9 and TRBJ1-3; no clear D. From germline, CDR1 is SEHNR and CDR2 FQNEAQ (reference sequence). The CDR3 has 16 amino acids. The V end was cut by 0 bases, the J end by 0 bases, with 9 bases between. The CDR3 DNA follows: TGTGCCAGCAGCTTAGCCACCGGGATCTCTGGAAACACCATATATTTT. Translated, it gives CASSLATGISGNTIYF.

CDR3 coding DNA: TGTGCCAGCAGCCCTTGGCCCCGAGGGGCCTACGAGCAGTACTTC. Translated: CASSPWPRGAYEQYF. This chain connects TRBV5-5 to TRBJ2-7, with D perhaps being TRBD1 or TRBD2 (5 bases each). The CDR3 is 15 residues long. Trimming cost V 4 bases and J 2 bases, with 16 bases left between them. The germline V gene encodes CDR1 SGHKS and CDR2 YYEKEE (reference sequence).

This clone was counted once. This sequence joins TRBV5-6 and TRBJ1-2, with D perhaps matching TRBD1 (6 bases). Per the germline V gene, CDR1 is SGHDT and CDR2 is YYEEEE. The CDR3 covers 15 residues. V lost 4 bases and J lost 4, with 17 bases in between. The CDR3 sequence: CASSHPRGGVYGYTF. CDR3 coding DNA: TGTGCCAGCAGCCACCCTAGGGGGGGGGTCTATGGCTACACCTTC.

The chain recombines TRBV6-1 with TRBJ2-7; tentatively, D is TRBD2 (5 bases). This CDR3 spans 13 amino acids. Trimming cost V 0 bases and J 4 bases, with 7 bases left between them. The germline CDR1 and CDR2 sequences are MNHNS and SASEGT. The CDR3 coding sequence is TGTGCCAGCAGTGAAGCGGGGAGTTACGAGCAGTACTTC. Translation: CASSEAGSYEQYF.